The 16 T cell receptor beta chains below all came from one sample that was sequenced in a study of blood T cell repertoires in COVID-19. Sequencing used immunoSEQ multiplex PCR; TCRdb keeps in-frame clones, though not all of them. The sample lists around 190,000 clones, 84% seen once, with less than 3.5% in the top ten. Material for sequencing was PBMCs or T cells enriched from blood (not recorded which). Receptors originate from a woman between 25 and 40 years old who had been exposed to COVID-19.

The V call is TRBV4-1, the J call TRBJ1-5; D remains unclear. CDR3 length: 14 residues. Per germline, CDR1 MGHRA and CDR2 YSYEKL. Trimming removed 1 base at V and 4 bases at J, with 8 bases between. CDR3 residues: CASSQGAGNQPQHF. DNA for the CDR3: TGCGCCAGCAGCCAAGGGGCTGGGAATCAGCCCCAGCATTTT.

The chain recombines TRBV7-8 with TRBJ2-7; 15 nucleotides line up with TRBD2. Germline CDR1 SGHVS, CDR2 FQNEAQ. Trimming removed 5 bases from V and 3 bases from J; junction bases left unmatched: 8. The CDR3 has 17 residues. CDR3 DNA sequence: TGTGCCAGCAGCGAGGGGACTAGCGGGGGGCTAGGCTACGAGCAGTACTTC. It is translated as CASSEGTSGGLGYEQYF. Based on the CDR3 plus reference TRBV7-8 and TRBJ2-7, the full variable domain is GAGVSQSPRYKVAKRGQDVALRCDPISGHVSLFWYQQALGQGPEFLTYFQNEAQLDKSGLPSDRFFAERPEGSVSTLKIQRTQQEDSAVYLCASSEGTSGGLGYEQYFGPGTRLTVT.

This clone was seen a handful of times. The chain uses TRBV19 and TRBJ1-4; D is perhaps TRBD1 (5 bases). This CDR3 region has 14 residues. Per germline, CDR1 LNHDA and CDR2 SQIVND (reference sequence). Trimming left V 4 bases short and J 7 bases short, with 13 bases between. CDR3 DNA sequence: TGTGCCAGTAGTAGCCGGGGGAGTGGTGAAAAACTGTTTTTT. Its protein product is CASSSRGSGEKLFF. Full variable domain (missing parts from reference TRBV19 and TRBJ1-4): DGGITQSPKYLFRKEGQNVTLSCEQNLNHDAMYWYRQDPGQGLRLIYYSQIVNDFQKGDIAEGYSVSREKKESFPLTVTSAQKNPTAFYLCASSSRGSGEKLFFGSGTQLSVL.

V usage is TRBV6-5 and J usage is TRBJ1-2; 7 bases line up with TRBD1. With 6 bases clipped from V and 3 bases from J, the junction kept 4 bases outside the gene matches. The CDR3 runs to 13 residues. Germline V gene data show CDR1 as MNHEY and CDR2 as SVGAGI. Here the CDR3 DNA reads TGTGCCAGCAGCGATGACAGGGACTATGGCTACACCTTC. Translation gives CASSDDRDYGYTF.

J is TRBJ1-2 and V is TRBV15; 9 bases are shared with TRBD1. The CDR3 covers 17 residues. V was pared by 0 bases and J by 8 bases, with 13 bases of the junction left unmatched. CDR1 and CDR2 from the germline V gene are LNHNV and YYDKDF (reference sequence). The CDR3 here is CATSREVLGQGMRGYTF. In DNA, the CDR3 is TGTGCCACCAGCAGAGAAGTGTTAGGACAGGGGATGCGCGGCTACACCTTC.

This rearrangement joins TRBV11-2 to TRBJ2-1, with D unclear. This CDR3 region has 12 residues. The germline V and J ends were trimmed by 2 bases and 6 bases, with 5 bases remaining between them. Germline V lookup: CDR1 SGHAT, CDR2 FQNNGV. CDR3 region: CASSLLSNEQFF. In nucleotides, the CDR3 is TGTGCCAGCAGCTTATTGAGCAATGAGCAGTTCTTC.

The chain carries TRBV6-5 and TRBJ1-2; no clear D. Trimming removed 7 bases from V and 1 base from J, with 13 bases in between. CDR3 length equals 14 residues. Germline CDR1 is MNHEY and CDR2 is SVGAGI. CDR3 protein: CASTRSAVNYGYTF. As DNA, the CDR3 is TGTGCCAGCACCCGGTCCGCGGTTAACTATGGCTACACCTTC.

The V and J genes are TRBV14 and TRBJ2-1; no definite D call. Germline-derived CDR1 and CDR2 are SGHDN and FVKESK. The CDR3 is made up of 14 amino acids. V was cut by 2 bases and J by 9 bases, with 14 bases left in between. In DNA form, the CDR3 reads TGTGCCAGCAGCCAAATGGTCCTTGGCGGTGAGCAGTTCTTC. Translation gives CASSQMVLGGEQFF.

J is TRBJ1-2 and V is TRBV19; 9 bases are shared with TRBD1. The CDR3 sequence is 17 residues long. After removal of 4 bases from V and 4 bases from J, the junction contained 13 bases not matched to a gene. Germline lookup yields CDR1 LNHDA and CDR2 SQIVND (reference sequence). The DNA of the CDR3 is TGTGCCAGTAGTACGATAACCCGACAGGGGGAGATCTATGGCTACACCTTC. Amino acid sequence: CASSTITRQGEIYGYTF.

The rearrangement joins TRBV7-9 to TRBJ1-4; D perhaps matches TRBD1 (6 bases). Trimming cost V 5 bases and J 8 bases, with 12 bases left between them. CDR3 size: 13 residues. Germline values: CDR1 SEHNR, CDR2 FQNEAQ (reference sequence). The CDR3 loop reads CASSAGAGEKLFF. The CDR3 region has the DNA TGTGCCAGCAGCGCGGGGGCGGGAGAAAAACTGTTTTTT. The full variable domain, with the rest looked up from reference TRBV7-9 and TRBJ1-4, is DTGVSQNPRHKITKRGQNVTFRCDPISEHNRLYWYRQTLGQGPEFLTYFQNEAQLEKSRLLSDRFSAERPKGSFSTLEIQRTEQGDSAMYLCASSAGAGEKLFFGSGTQLSVL.

The rearrangement joins TRBV9 to TRBJ1-4; D is unclear. Germline V lookup: CDR1 SGDLS, CDR2 YYNGEE. V lost 0 bases to trimming and J lost 0 bases, with 9 bases between them. The CDR3 contains 16 residues. The CDR3 protein is CASSVGFQATNEKLFF. CDR3 in DNA: TGTGCCAGCAGCGTAGGTTTTCAGGCAACTAATGAAAAACTGTTTTTT.

The V gene is TRBV19, the J gene TRBJ1-2, with D maybe TRBD1 (6 bases). Per germline, CDR1 LNHDA and CDR2 SQIVND (reference sequence). The length of the CDR3 is 14 residues. Trimming pared 3 bases from V and 0 bases from J, leaving 8 bases between. The CDR3 sequence is CASSIRTANYGYTF. The CDR3 region has the DNA TGTGCCAGTAGTATCCGGACAGCTAACTATGGCTACACCTTC. Based on the CDR3 plus reference TRBV19 and TRBJ1-2, the full variable domain is DGGITQSPKYLFRKEGQNVTLSCEQNLNHDAMYWYRQDPGQGLRLIYYSQIVNDFQKGDIAEGYSVSREKKESFPLTVTSAQKNPTAFYLCASSIRTANYGYTFGSGTRLTVV.

The rearrangement links TRBV5-1 to TRBJ2-6; 7 positions match TRBD1. J was trimmed by 2 bases and V by 5 bases; bases with no gene match: 7. The CDR3 extends over 16 amino acids. Germline V lookup: CDR1 SGHRS, CDR2 YFSETQ. The CDR3 sequence: CASSPGTVAGANVLTF. CDR3 nucleotide sequence: TGCGCCAGCAGTCCCGGGACAGTGGCTGGGGCCAACGTCCTGACTTTC.

This chain joins TRBV30 and TRBJ2-7; TRBD1 aligns across 9 bases. CDR1 GTSNPN and CDR2 SVGIG come from the germline V gene (reference sequence). CDR3 size: 11 residues. V was clipped by 5 bases and J by 8 bases; unmatched bases: 4. The CDR3 here is CAWGTGSQQYF. DNA for the CDR3: TGTGCCTGGGGGACAGGGTCACAGCAGTACTTC.

The chain recombines TRBV2 with TRBJ1-5; maybe TRBD1 (5 bases). Germline CDR1 is SNHLY and CDR2 is FYNNEI. This CDR3 is 15 amino acids long. V was pared by 4 bases and J by 3 bases, with 13 bases between. As DNA, the CDR3 is TGTGCCAGCAGTGTGAACAGGATATCCAATCAGCCCCAGCATTTT. Its translation: CASSVNRISNQPQHF.

For the CDR3, the DNA is TGTGCCTGGAGAAAGGGGACAGGGAGTGGGGGCTACACCTTC. Protein product: CAWRKGTGSGGYTF. V usage is TRBV30 and J usage is TRBJ1-2; TRBD1 agrees at 9 bases. This CDR3 has 14 amino acids. CDR1 and CDR2 (germline): GTSNPN, SVGIG (reference sequence). J gave up 8 bases and V 3 bases, and 10 bases lay outside the gene matches.